This T cell receptor beta chain is drawn from a study of blood T cell repertoires in COVID-19. Study in general: The study drew acute and convalescent COVID-19 samples from the United States, Italy and Spain. T cells, B-cell-depleted T cells, or PBMCs provided the cDNA or gDNA that served as material.

The CDR3 totals 15 residues. Germline V CDR1 and CDR2: SQVTM, ANQGSEA. V lost 4 bases to trimming and J lost 1 base; unmatched junction nucleotides: 9. This clone is a singleton in its sample. Authors' methods: Amplification of reference gene primers provided the estimated nucleated cell counts. TCRdb's table, derived via immunoSEQ multiplex PCR, lists solely in-frame clones and lacks some. V and J calls and clone size are those listed in that table; D and trimming were worked out from the DNA. Here the sample spans about 210,000 clones, about 88% being singletons. Sequencing was performed on peripheral blood. The genes are TRBV29-1 and TRBJ1-1; 7 nucleotides agree with TRBD1. The sequence derives from a man aged 70-80 years with acute or convalescent COVID-19. CDR3 DNA sequence: TGCAGCGTTGCCCGACAAGGGACAGCGAACACTGAAGCTTTCTTT. Its translation: CSVARQGTANTEAFF.